Below, one T cell receptor beta chain is given with its context. Produced via immunoSEQ multiplex PCR; TCRdb's table is partial and in-frame only. The sample has around 89,000 clones; just under 95% are singletons. The data stem from a study of technical replicates of blood from a handful of donors. CDR1 is MNHEY and CDR2 is SVGAGI in the germline V gene. The CDR3 is made up of 13 amino acids. Trimming stripped 6 bases from V and 4 bases from J, with 12 bases between. The chain joins TRBV6-5 to TRBJ1-1, with D possibly being TRBD1 (5 bases). The sequence came from a human donor in good health. Input material: T cells isolated from PBMCs. The CDR3 reads CASSPGGGTEAFF. Here the CDR3 DNA reads TGTGCCAGCAGCCCCGGGGGGGGCACTGAAGCTTTCTTT.